Following are 32 T cell receptor beta chains from one sample sequenced in a study. TCRdb reprocessed the RT-PCR reads with MiXCR, giving one entry per CDR3 protein. The data hold approximately 720,000 distinct CDR3 sequences, with 13% to 15% observed a single time. Sequenced input: memory CD4+ T cells from blood. The receptors shown here come from a female donor in good health, serving as a healthy control.

This clonotype has a count of ten or more. The CDR3: CASNTRRNSNQPQHF. CDR3 nucleotide sequence: TGTGCCAGCAACACGCGCCGTAATAGCAATCAGCCCCAGCATTTT. V and J are TRBV6-5 and TRBJ1-5; the D is unclear. The CDR3 covers 15 residues. Germline CDR1 is MNHEY and CDR2 is SVGAGI. Trimming took 7 bases from V and 0 from J, leaving 13 bases between them.

The sample holds many counts of this clonotype. The chain employs TRBV6-6 and TRBJ2-2; no firm D call. Per the germline V gene, CDR1 is MNHNY and CDR2 is SVGAGI (reference sequence). V dropped 5 bases and J dropped 8 bases, with 12 bases sitting between them. This CDR3 has 13 residues. The CDR3 bases are TGTGCCAGCAGTACTTCATTTCGTGGGGAGCTGTTTTTT. This gives the protein CASSTSFRGELFF.

The genes are TRBV5-1 and TRBJ1-6; the D gene is possibly TRBD1 (5 bases). Germline V gives CDR1 SGHRS, CDR2 YFSETQ. Trimming took off 2 bases at V and 8 bases at J, with 11 bases between the two ends. CDR3 length: 14 residues. The CDR3 loop is CASSFGEGDSPLHF. CDR3 bases: TGCGCCAGCAGCTTCGGGGAAGGGGATTCACCCCTCCACTTT.

The gene calls are TRBV3-1 and TRBJ1-5; TRBD1 matches 9 bases. V dropped 0 bases and J dropped 4; count of bases not matched to a gene: 4. Germline CDR1 is LGHDT and CDR2 is YNNKEL (reference sequence). The CDR3 contains 16 residues. The CDR3 DNA follows: TGTGCCAGCAGCCAAGAGGGACAGGGAGGAAATCAGCCCCAGCATTTT. Translated, it gives CASSQEGQGGNQPQHF. Drawing the rest from reference TRBV3-1 and TRBJ1-5, the complete variable domain is DTAVSQTPKYLVTQMGNDKSIKCEQNLGHDTMYWYKQDSKKFLKIMFSYNNKELIINETVPNRFSPKSPDKAHLNLHINSLELGDSAVYFCASSQEGQGGNQPQHFGDGTRLSIL.

This clonotype came up many times. The J gene is TRBJ2-7, the V gene TRBV28, with a weak D call TRBD1 (6 bases). V was cut by 10 bases and J by 0 bases, with 19 bases left in between. The germline V gene has CDR1 MDHEN and CDR2 SYDVKM. The CDR3 sequence is 15 residues long. As DNA, the CDR3 is TGTGCCACTACACCTAACAGGGTTAACTCCTACGAGCAGTACTTC. Translated: CATTPNRVNSYEQYF.

This clonotype has a handful of counts. V and J are TRBV29-1 and TRBJ2-5; 8 bases are shared with TRBD2. The germline gives CDR1 SQVTM, CDR2 ANQGSEA. The V and J ends lost 7 bases and 2 bases, in that order; junction bases with no gene match: 6. The CDR3 is made up of 13 amino acids. The CDR3, as DNA: TGCAGCGCTCAGCGGGAGTGGCAAGAGACCCAGTACTTC. Its protein is CSAQREWQETQYF.

Only a few counts were recorded for this clonotype. The CDR3 bases are TGCAGTGCTAGAGGGCGGCGGGGTTCGGAGACCCAGTACTTC. Encoded protein: CSARGRRGSETQYF. The gene calls are TRBV20-1 and TRBJ2-5; weak D call: TRBD2 (6 bases). The CDR3 sequence is 14 residues long. CDR1 is DFQATT, CDR2 SNEGSKA, per germline (reference sequence). Between the trimmed V and J ends, which lost 1 base and 5 bases, there was a span of 14 bases.

The CDR3 nucleotides are TGTGCCAGCAGGTCCGGACTAGCGGGAGGGCCCTTACGAGAGACCCAGTACTTC. Translating it yields CASRSGLAGGPLRETQYF. This rearrangement joins TRBV5-4 to TRBJ2-5; 15 nucleotides match TRBD2. The J segment lost 4 bases and the V segment lost 5 bases, leaving 12 bases of the junction unmatched. The CDR3 is 18 residues long. Germline V gives CDR1 SGHNT, CDR2 YYREEE (reference sequence).

This clonotype was recorded at least ten times. This chain connects TRBV20-1 to TRBJ2-7, with TRBD1 as a possible D gene (7 bases). CDR1 is DFQATT, CDR2 SNEGSKA, per germline (reference sequence). This CDR3 contains 12 residues. V lost 7 bases to trimming and J lost 6 bases, with 16 bases between them. DNA for the CDR3: TGCAGTGTTGCAAGACAGGGAGGCGAGCAGTACTTC. This encodes CSVARQGGEQYF.

This clonotype was observed a handful of times. The CDR3, as DNA: TGTGCCAGCTCACCACCGAAGGGGCGGGACACTGAAGCTTTCTTT. Its protein product is CASSPPKGRDTEAFF. The J gene is TRBJ1-1, the V gene TRBV18, with D maybe TRBD1 (5 bases). Trimming removed 0 bases from V and 3 bases from J, with 11 bases in between. CDR1 and CDR2 (germline): KGHSH, LQKENI. The length of the CDR3 is 15 residues.

The gene calls are TRBV7-2 and TRBJ2-3, with 8 bases identical to TRBD1. Germline values: CDR1 SGHTA, CDR2 FQGNSA. This CDR3 is built from 16 residues. V was pared by 0 bases and J by 6 bases, with 8 bases of the junction left unmatched. This CDR3 is CASSLALDRGGDTQYF. CDR3 in DNA: TGTGCCAGCAGCTTAGCCCTAGACAGGGGCGGGGATACGCAGTATTTT.

This clonotype was counted a few times. The chain recombines TRBV10-3 with TRBJ2-5; 9 bases are shared with TRBD2. V was clipped by 6 bases and J by 0 bases; unmatched bases: 5. The CDR3 spans 15 residues. Germline CDR1 ENHRY, CDR2 SYGVKD. CDR3 coding DNA: TGTGCCATCAGGGAGACTAGCGGAGACCAAGAGACCCAGTACTTC. Translated, it gives CAIRETSGDQETQYF.

This chain connects TRBV4-3 to TRBJ1-3; no reliable D call. V dropped 3 bases and J dropped 1 base, with 10 bases sitting between them. The germline V gene encodes CDR1 LGHNA and CDR2 YSLEER. The CDR3 has 15 residues. CDR3 sequence: CASSHRLGSGNTIYF. CDR3 DNA: TGCGCCAGCAGCCACCGGTTAGGGTCTGGAAACACCATATATTTT.

This clonotype was seen repeatedly, ten times or more. The rearrangement links TRBV12-3 or TRBV12-4 to TRBJ1-5, with D unclear. V shed 8 bases and J shed 12 bases, with 14 bases lying between them. This CDR3 contains 11 residues. CDR3 in DNA: TGTGCCAGCGGCGAGACCGGGGTCCAGCATTTT. Its protein is CASGETGVQHF.

This clonotype has a count of ten or more. V usage is TRBV10-3 and J usage is TRBJ1-2, with D hard to call. Deletions cut 4 bases from V and 1 base from J, with 7 bases between. CDR3 size: 13 residues. Germline V gives CDR1 ENHRY, CDR2 SYGVKD. The CDR3 sequence: CAISVGSNYGYTF. The CDR3 DNA reads as TGTGCCATCAGTGTAGGCAGTAACTATGGCTACACCTTC.

The genes are TRBV5-1 and TRBJ2-4, with D possibly being TRBD1 (5 bases). This CDR3 has 16 amino acids. CDR1 is SGHRS, CDR2 YFSETQ, per germline. Trimming took off 3 bases at V and 4 bases at J, with 17 bases between the two ends. The DNA of the CDR3 is TGCGCCAGCAGCTCCGCACAGGTCACTACGAAAAACATTCAGTACTTC. Translation: CASSSAQVTTKNIQYF.

The J gene is TRBJ1-1, the V gene TRBV10-3; a weak D match, TRBD1 (5 bases). V lost 8 bases and J 0 bases, leaving 16 bases between the germline ends. Germline assignment: CDR1 ENHRY and CDR2 SYGVKD. This CDR3 has 15 amino acids. The CDR3, as DNA: TGTGCCATCTCGGGAGGGGAGCACATGAACACTGAAGCTTTCTTT. This translates into CAISGGEHMNTEAFF.

This clonotype was counted many times. The V and J genes are TRBV20-1 and TRBJ2-2, with D uncertain. Germline CDR1 DFQATT, CDR2 SNEGSKA (reference sequence). CDR3 length: 12 amino acids. Here the CDR3 DNA reads TGCAGCGCCCAGCCCGACACCGGGGAGCTGTTTTTT. This encodes CSAQPDTGELFF.

This clonotype was detected ten times or more. The chain has TRBV5-1 and TRBJ2-2; maybe TRBD1 (5 bases). CDR1 is SGHRS, CDR2 YFSETQ, per germline. V shed 2 bases and J shed 2 bases, with 7 bases lying between them. This CDR3 region has 14 residues. The CDR3 protein is CASSFDSNTGELFF. CDR3 bases: TGCGCCAGCAGCTTCGACAGTAACACCGGGGAGCTGTTTTTT.

This clonotype was seen more than once but under ten times. The chain is built from TRBV9 and TRBJ2-4; TRBD1 is a possible D gene (5 bases). In germline, CDR1 is SGDLS, CDR2 YYNGEE. V shed 2 bases and J shed 8 bases, with 8 bases lying between them. The CDR3 loop spans 12 amino acids. The CDR3 DNA reads TGTGCCAGCAGCGTGGTAGGGGACATTCAGTACTTC. Translating it yields CASSVVGDIQYF. Looking up the rest from reference TRBV9 and TRBJ2-4 gives the full variable domain: DSGVTQTPKHLITATGQRVTLRCSPRSGDLSVYWYQQSLDQGLQFLIQYYNGEERAKGNILERFSAQQFPDLHSELNLSSLELGDSALYFCASSVVGDIQYFGAGTRLSVL.

There are a few counts of this clonotype. The genes are TRBV7-7 and TRBJ2-5, with unresolved D. CDR3 length: 14 residues. V lost 5 bases and J 5 bases, leaving 15 bases between the germline ends. In germline, CDR1 is SSHAT, CDR2 FNYEAQ (reference sequence). This CDR3 reads CASSLDNQQETQYF. CDR3 in DNA: TGTGCCAGCAGCCTTGATAACCAGCAGGAGACCCAGTACTTC.

The chain has TRBV24-1 and TRBJ2-1, with TRBD1 identical over 7 bases. The length of the CDR3 is 16 residues. V shed 2 bases, J shed 5 bases, and the junction held 8 bases outside the gene matches. Germline V gives CDR1 KGHDR, CDR2 SFDVKD. The CDR3 is CATSDSEWTGNNEQFF. CDR3 in DNA: TGTGCCACCAGTGATTCCGAGTGGACAGGAAACAATGAGCAGTTCTTC.

The rearrangement links TRBV5-6 to TRBJ2-1, with a tentative D call TRBD2 (6 bases). V was shortened by 2 bases and J by 7 bases, with 13 bases between the two germline ends. The germline gives CDR1 SGHDT, CDR2 YYEEEE. The CDR3 contains 14 residues. CDR3 loop: CASSFGGADNEQFF. As DNA, the CDR3 is TGTGCCAGCAGCTTTGGAGGGGCTGATAATGAGCAGTTCTTC.

Notes on this clonotype: Just one base apart from a much larger clone, this may be a read error. This rearrangement joins TRBV7-2 to TRBJ2-3; D gene unclear. CDR3 size: 16 residues. Germline lookup yields CDR1 SGHTA and CDR2 FQGNSA. V gave up 5 bases and J gave up 2 bases, with 17 bases separating them. The CDR3: CASSISVGSNTDTQYF. The CDR3 DNA reads TGTGCCAGCAGCATATCGGTTGGTTCTAACACAGATACGCAGTATTTT.

The chain combines TRBV20-1 with TRBJ1-1; the match to TRBD1 covers 9 bases. From germline, CDR1 is DFQATT and CDR2 SNEGSKA (reference sequence). The CDR3 is made up of 16 amino acids. Losses at the gene ends were 5 bases for V and 1 base for J; bases not matched to a gene: 11. CDR3 amino acids: CSASHGQGNRNTEAFF. CDR3 sequence (DNA): TGCAGTGCTTCTCACGGACAGGGGAATCGGAACACTGAAGCTTTCTTT.

In its sample, this clonotype was seen a few times. The chain links TRBV12-3 or TRBV12-4 to TRBJ2-4; D perhaps matches TRBD2 (6 bases). Trimming left V 1 base short and J 8 bases short, with 12 bases between. The CDR3 spans 14 residues. The CDR3 DNA reads TGTGCCAGCAGTTTAGGGAGGGGATTGGACATTCAGTACTTC. Its protein is CASSLGRGLDIQYF.

The genes are TRBV12-3 or TRBV12-4 and TRBJ1-5, with a tentative D call TRBD1 (5 bases). The CDR3 has 15 residues. Between the trimmed V and J ends, which lost 0 bases and 7 bases, there was a span of 13 bases. The CDR3 region is CASSLAPGGSQPQHF. Here the CDR3 DNA reads TGTGCCAGCAGTTTAGCGCCCGGGGGGTCCCAGCCCCAGCATTTT.

The V call is TRBV20-1, the J call TRBJ2-7; 11 nucleotides align to TRBD1. In germline, CDR1 is DFQATT, CDR2 SNEGSKA (reference sequence). The CDR3 spans 14 residues. The V and J ends lost 5 bases and 0 bases, in that order; junction bases with no gene match: 3. The CDR3 reads CSAGQGAGSYEQYF. Here the CDR3 DNA reads TGCAGTGCTGGACAGGGGGCGGGCTCCTACGAGCAGTACTTC.

This clonotype was counted a few times. The chain recombines TRBV6-5 with TRBJ1-5, with TRBD1 as a possible D gene (6 bases). This CDR3 region has 14 residues. In germline, CDR1 is MNHEY, CDR2 SVGAGI. Trimming left V 0 bases short and J 9 bases short, with 12 bases between. The CDR3 is CASSYSDRNGPQHF. CDR3 nucleotides: TGTGCCAGCAGTTACTCGGACAGAAATGGGCCCCAGCATTTT.

Notes on this clonotype: This may come from a read error, since a much larger clone is one base off. This chain joins TRBV24-1 and TRBJ2-1, with TRBD2 identical over 13 bases. The last part of the DNA fits TRBJ2-7 better; the J call may be wrong. The CDR3 extends over 16 amino acids. Germline CDR1 and CDR2: KGHDR and SFDVKD. CDR3 bases: TGTGCCACCAGTGACCCGACTAGCGGGAGGAACAATGAGCAGTACTTC. Protein product: CATSDPTSGRNNEQYF.

The table lists this clonotype with a few counts. The chain joins TRBV6-2 or TRBV6-3 to TRBJ2-7, with 9 bases that match TRBD2. The CDR3 spans 15 residues. V shed 6 bases and J 6 bases; nucleotides not matched to a gene: 12. Germline CDR1 reads MNHEY; CDR2 reads SVGEGT. CDR3 nucleotide sequence: TGTGCCAGCAGGCTAGCGGGAACCCGCGGAGTCGAGCAGTACTTC. Encoded protein: CASRLAGTRGVEQYF.

The CDR3 DNA is TGTGCCAGCACCCTACTCGGGGGTACTGAAGCTTTCTTT. Protein: CASTLLGGTEAFF. This sequence joins TRBV12-3 or TRBV12-4 and TRBJ1-1, with D maybe TRBD1 (5 bases). V was shortened by 7 bases and J by 5 bases, with 14 bases between the two germline ends. The CDR3 contains 13 residues.